This T cell receptor (beta chain) was recovered during a study of blood T cell repertoires in COVID-19. The overall study: Whether acute or convalescent, the COVID-19 samples came from the United States, Italy and Spain.

The V and J ends lost 6 bases and 2 bases, in that order; junction bases with no gene match: 6. The CDR3 covers 15 residues. CDR1 is SNHLY and CDR2 is FYNNEI in the germline V gene. Original methodology: Nucleated cell counts were estimated from reference gene primer amplification. Sequencing used immunoSEQ multiplex PCR; TCRdb keeps in-frame clones, though not all of them. The V and J calls and the clone size are those of that table, but D and trimming were determined from the DNA. Of approximately 300,000 clones listed, about nine tenths are singletons. This receptor was obtained from a man in his fifties or sixties with active or convalescent COVID-19. The rearrangement links TRBV2 to TRBJ1-5; 8 nucleotides match TRBD1. Source material: peripheral blood. The CDR3, as DNA: TGTGCCAGCAGCCAACAGGGGGGAGGCAATCAGCCCCAGCATTTT. Translating gives CASSQQGGGNQPQHF.